The clone carrying this T cell receptor (beta chain) was observed a single time. This table comes from immunoSEQ multiplex PCR, and its TCRdb copy is limited to in-frame clones, with some not included. The data show tens of thousands of clones, about 86% seen once. Per the germline V gene, CDR1 is SGHVS and CDR2 is FNYEAQ. J was trimmed by 2 bases and V by 5 bases; bases with no gene match: 9. This CDR3 is 16 amino acids long. The sample originates from a study of blood T cell repertoires in COVID-19. For the study at large: The analysed material was cDNA or gDNA that came from T cells, B-cell-depleted T cells, or PBMCs.

The chain has TRBV7-6 and TRBJ2-3; 8 nucleotides match TRBD2. Sequencing was done on a sample of peripheral blood. The receptor's source is a woman of 80 years or more in a cohort sampled during active or convalescent COVID-19. The CDR3 coding sequence is TGTGCCAGCAGCGGCCGGCGCGGGGGGCTCACAGATACGCAGTATTTT. This gives the protein CASSGRRGGLTDTQYF.